The 12 T cell receptor beta chains in this list originate from one sample, sequenced in a study of T cells in Graves' hyperthyroidism and ophthalmopathy. Regions amplified from RNA transcripts were the TCR beta CDR3 regions. TCR CDR3 underwent first-round RT-PCR with the HTBI primer set. TCRdb re-called the multiplex PCR reads through MiXCR, storing one row per CDR3 protein. Among about 210,000 distinct CDR3 sequences listed, roughly 15% were seen once. Material: blood. The receptors were sampled from a man aged 45-65 years with Graves' hyperthyroidism.

The V gene is TRBV5-1, the J gene TRBJ2-3; D not certain. This CDR3 has 15 amino acids. Per the germline V gene, CDR1 is SGHRS and CDR2 is YFSETQ. The V and J ends lost 5 bases and 0 bases respectively, with 13 bases between them. Here the CDR3 DNA reads TGCGCCAGCAGGCCCACTCCCGGAAGCACAGATACGCAGTATTTT. This sequence encodes CASRPTPGSTDTQYF.

The table lists this clonotype with many counts. V usage is TRBV5-1 and J usage is TRBJ1-1; D gene ambiguous. This CDR3 contains 14 residues. CDR1 and CDR2 from the germline V gene are SGHRS and YFSETQ. Trimming pared 3 bases from V and 1 base from J, leaving 10 bases between. The CDR3 DNA reads TGCGCCAGCAGCTCCCAAACTCCGAACACTGAAGCTTTCTTT. Residues: CASSSQTPNTEAFF.

This clonotype was counted ten times or more. This chain joins TRBV20-1 and TRBJ2-5, with 9 bases matching TRBD2. The CDR3 has 15 residues. Trimming took 1 base from V and 3 from J; bases not matched to a gene: 6. CDR1 is DFQATT and CDR2 is SNEGSKA in the germline V gene (reference sequence). The CDR3 region has the DNA TGCAGTGCTAGAGGTTGGGGACTAGCCGAAGAGACCCAGTACTTC. Protein sequence: CSARGWGLAEETQYF.

This clonotype appeared many times. The chain employs TRBV2 and TRBJ2-3, with 10 nucleotides matching TRBD2. This CDR3 is 19 amino acids long. Germline V gene lookup returns CDR1 SNHLY and CDR2 FYNNEI. Trimming took 1 base from V and 4 from J; bases not matched to a gene: 14. The CDR3 coding sequence is TGTGCCAGCAGTGAAGGAGCTAGCGGGAGCGCAGGGGGATCAGATACGCAGTATTTT. Protein product: CASSEGASGSAGGSDTQYF.

This clonotype was counted a few times. The chain links TRBV14 to TRBJ2-2, with 8 nucleotides matching TRBD2. The CDR3 totals 16 residues. The V gene end was trimmed by 4 bases and the J gene end by 3 bases; junction bases not matched to a gene: 7. Germline-derived CDR1 and CDR2 are SGHDN and FVKESK. This chain's CDR3 is CASSPPGGRDTGELFF. The CDR3 bases are TGTGCCAGCAGCCCCCCGGGAGGGAGGGACACCGGGGAGCTGTTTTTT.

The chain links TRBV28 to TRBJ2-1, with TRBD1 matching 9 bases. Germline V gene sequence: CDR1 MDHEN, CDR2 SYDVKM. The trim removed 8 bases at V and 4 bases at J, leaving 6 bases unmatched. The CDR3 covers 14 residues. For the CDR3, the DNA is TGTGCCAGCGGGGACAGGGAGGGATACAATGAGCAGTTCTTC. This sequence encodes CASGDREGYNEQFF. Full variable domain (rest looked up from reference TRBV28 and TRBJ2-1): DVKVTQSSRYLVKRTGEKVFLECVQDMDHENMFWYRQDPGLGLRLIYFSYDVKMKEKGDIPEGYSVSREKKERFSLILESASTNQTSMYLCASGDREGYNEQFFGPGTRLTVL.

This clonotype was picked up many times. The V gene is TRBV30, the J gene TRBJ2-2, with D unresolved. Between the trimmed V and J ends, which lost 0 bases and 4 bases, there was a span of 9 bases. The CDR3 extends over 14 amino acids. The germline V gene has CDR1 GTSNPN and CDR2 SVGIG (reference sequence). CDR3 coding DNA: TGTGCCTGGAGTGTAGCCGGGTCCACCGGGGAGCTGTTTTTT. This sequence encodes CAWSVAGSTGELFF.

This clonotype was found many times. The J gene is TRBJ1-5, the V gene TRBV28; D gene uncertain. V gave up 8 bases and J gave up 3 bases, with 17 bases separating them. In germline, CDR1 is MDHEN, CDR2 SYDVKM. The CDR3 is made up of 15 amino acids. The CDR3 is CASCLSGGFNQPQHF. CDR3 sequence (DNA): TGTGCCAGCTGCCTCTCTGGCGGATTCAATCAGCCCCAGCATTTT.

This clonotype was picked up a small number of times. The J gene is TRBJ1-4, the V gene TRBV7-2, with 9 bases matching TRBD1. V lost 5 bases, J lost 7 bases, and 2 bases stayed unmatched. The CDR3 contains 13 residues. Germline CDR1 reads SGHTA; CDR2 reads FQGNSA. Here the CDR3 DNA reads TGTGCCAGCAGCCCGACAGGGGGTGAAAAACTGTTTTTT. Its protein is CASSPTGGEKLFF.

This clonotype was picked up many times. CDR3 nucleotide sequence: TGCAGTGCTAGTGAGAGCTCCCGGGGATACAATGAGCAGTTCTTC. Translation: CSASESSRGYNEQFF. The V and J genes are TRBV20-1 and TRBJ2-1, with a weak D call TRBD2 (5 bases). Germline V gene data show CDR1 as DFQATT and CDR2 as SNEGSKA (reference sequence). Trimming removed 3 bases from V and 4 bases from J, with 16 bases in between. This CDR3 contains 15 residues.

This clonotype was counted many times. V is TRBV6-2 or TRBV6-3 and J is TRBJ2-2; 11 bases map to TRBD1. The V and J ends lost 5 bases and 4 bases, in that order; junction bases with no gene match: 3. CDR3 length: 15 amino acids. Looked up from germline, CDR1 is MNHEY and CDR2 is SVGEGT. This CDR3 reads CASSGGQGATGELFF. DNA of the CDR3: TGTGCCAGCAGTGGTGGACAGGGGGCCACCGGGGAGCTGTTTTTT.

There are many counts of this clonotype. The V gene is TRBV20-1, the J gene TRBJ1-2; 10 positions match TRBD1. The CDR3 extends over 13 amino acids. Trimming cost V 6 bases and J 5 bases; bases outside gene matches: 6. From germline, CDR1 is DFQATT and CDR2 SNEGSKA (reference sequence). In nucleotides, the CDR3 is TGCAGTGCCCCGACAGGGGGCGGGTATGGCTACACCTTC. Its translation: CSAPTGGGYGYTF.